Below are 5 T cell receptor beta chains sequenced from a single sample in a study of T cells in Graves' hyperthyroidism and ophthalmopathy. Template material for amplifying TCR beta CDR3 regions consisted of RNA transcripts. When the TCR CDR3 underwent first-round RT-PCR, the HTBI primer set was used. MiXCR, run by TCRdb on the multiplex PCR reads, gives a single entry per CDR3 protein. The sample consists of 600,000 to 700,000 distinct CDR3 sequences, roughly 14% of them appearing once. Sequences were obtained from blood. The source is a woman between 40 and 50 years old with Graves' ophthalmopathy.

This sequence joins TRBV7-9 and TRBJ2-7; tentatively, D is TRBD1 (5 bases). Between the trimmed V and J ends, which lost 3 bases and 1 base, there was a span of 13 bases. Germline CDR1 is SEHNR and CDR2 is FQNEAQ (reference sequence). This CDR3 region has 15 residues. The CDR3 spells CASSLGPSDSYEQYF. DNA for the CDR3: TGTGCCAGCAGCTTGGGGCCTTCCGATTCCTACGAGCAGTACTTC.

About this clonotype: This could be a read error, since a much larger clone is one nucleotide away. The V call is TRBV28, the J call TRBJ2-2, with TRBD1 as a possible D gene (6 bases). Germline CDR1 MDHEN, CDR2 SYDVKM. V lost 5 bases to trimming and J lost 6 bases, with 13 bases between them. The CDR3 sequence is 14 residues long. The CDR3 is CASSIGGGAGELFF. The CDR3 bases are TGTGCCAGCAGTATAGGGGGTGGTGCCGGGGAGCTGTTTTTT.

This clonotype has ten or more counts. V and J are TRBV11-2 and TRBJ1-1, with D uncertain. CDR1 is SGHAT and CDR2 is FQNNGV in the germline V gene. The V end lost 10 bases, the J end lost 0 bases, and 9 bases lay between the germline ends. This CDR3 is 12 amino acids long. The CDR3 nucleotides are TGTGCCACCGCCCTAATGAACACTGAAGCTTTCTTT. This sequence encodes CATALMNTEAFF.

This clonotype was picked up many times. This chain uses TRBV6-2 or TRBV6-3 with TRBJ1-1; 10 bases agree with TRBD1. CDR1 is MNHEY and CDR2 is SVGEGT in the germline V gene. The CDR3 loop spans 17 amino acids. J was trimmed by 4 bases and V by 5 bases; bases with no gene match: 13. The CDR3 here is CASSTGQGPPYGTEAFF. CDR3 DNA sequence: TGTGCCAGCAGTACGGGACAGGGGCCTCCCTATGGCACTGAAGCTTTCTTT.

At least ten counts were recorded for this clonotype. This chain connects TRBV15 to TRBJ2-2, with D tentatively TRBD2 (6 bases). The V end was cut by 5 bases, the J end by 0 bases, with 22 bases between. The germline CDR1 and CDR2 sequences are LNHNV and YYDKDF (reference sequence). This CDR3 contains 19 residues. CDR3 protein: CATSPPEEGTSANTGELFF. The CDR3 DNA reads as TGTGCCACCAGCCCGCCGGAGGAGGGGACGAGTGCGAACACCGGGGAGCTGTTTTTT. Based on the CDR3 plus reference TRBV15 and TRBJ2-2, the full variable domain is DAMVIQNPRYQVTQFGKPVTLSCSQTLNHNVMYWYQQKSSQAPKLLFHYYDKDFNNEADTPDNFQSRRPNTSFCFLDIRSPGLGDTAMYLCATSPPEEGTSANTGELFFGEGSRLTVL.